The present T cell receptor (beta chain) was sequenced within a study of immune evolution from preneoplasia to lung adenocarcinoma. H&E slides confirmed each diagnosis, reviewed by two pathologists independently. V lost 6 bases and J 0 bases, leaving 12 bases between the germline ends. Germline V gene lookup returns CDR1 MNHNS and CDR2 SASEGT. The CDR3 has 15 residues. Profiled with immunoSEQ multiplex PCR; TCRdb holds only in-frame clones, not every one. This sample has 9,500 to 15,000 clones, with over 65% found just once. The rearrangement joins TRBV6-1 to TRBJ1-5; D gene unclear. The TCR was taken from a person aged 50-75 years with lung adenocarcinoma. Sample: FFPE tissue from an adenomatous hyperplasia lung lesion. The subset was: atypical adenomatous hyperplasia (AAH), lung preneoplasia. The CDR3 spells CASSQTAHSNQPQHF. For the CDR3, the DNA is TGTGCCAGCAGCCAGACGGCCCATAGCAATCAGCCCCAGCATTTT.